The rows below give T cell receptor beta chains drawn from one sample of a study of somatic mutations in cytotoxic T cells in rheumatoid arthritis. The protocol was immunoSEQ multiplex PCR, while the TCRdb copy is restricted to in-frame clones and leaves out a portion. The sample records 8,500 to 10,000 clones, roughly 85% being singletons. Sequencing was performed on CD8+ T cells sorted from blood. Receptors were obtained from an adult with rheumatoid arthritis. CDR3s include the opening cysteine and the closing phenylalanine or tryptophan. Fields, in order: D gene, J gene, clone size, V gene, CDR3 DNA, CDR3 protein. D genes are given only for firm matches. The size field is filled for only some rows; it gives once, few, many or a size class.

>TRBD2|TRBJ2-3|.|TRBV4-1
TGCGCCAGCAGCCCCGGGGGAGGGGGCACAGATACGCAGTATTTT
CASSPGGGGTDTQYF
>.|TRBJ2-3|.|TRBV7-9
TGTGCCAGCAGCTTAGATAGAGATACGCAGTATTTT
CASSLDRDTQYF
>.|TRBJ2-7|.|TRBV6-1
TGTGCCAGCAGTGATATGGATCGCGAGCAGTACTTC
CASSDMDREQYF
>TRBD1|TRBJ1-4|.|TRBV19
TGTGCCAGTAGTGGAATCGAAAGGACAGGGAAAGTCGAAAAACTGTTTTTT
CASSGIERTGKVEKLFF
>TRBD1|TRBJ2-5|.|TRBV7-7
TGTGCTAGCAGCGAGGGACAGGGTGTGGAGACCCAGTACTTC
CASSEGQGVETQYF
>.|TRBJ2-7|.|TRBV28
TGTGCCAGCAGTGACCACTCTCAGTCCTCCTACGAGCAGTACTTC
CASSDHSQSSYEQYF
>.|TRBJ2-3|.|TRBV6-4
TGTGCCAGCAGTGACTCCCGGGACACAGATACGCAGTATTTT
CASSDSRDTDTQYF
>.|TRBJ2-3|.|TRBV28
TGTGCCAGCAGTCCGGACTTGAACACAGATACGCAGTATTTT
CASSPDLNTDTQYF
>TRBD1|TRBJ2-7|.|TRBV2
TGTGCCAGCAGGGAAGGGACAGGGATGTACTACGAGCAGTACTTC
CASREGTGMYYEQYF
>TRBD1|TRBJ1-3|once|TRBV13
TGTGCCAGCAGCGCGAACCCCGGGACAGGGGGAAACACCATATATTTT
CASSANPGTGGNTIYF
>.|TRBJ2-7|.|TRBV28
TGTGCCAGCAGTTTGTTCCCAGCTTCCTACGAGCAGTACTTC
CASSLFPASYEQYF
>.|TRBJ2-3|.|TRBV15
TGTGCCACCAGCAGAGTTGGGAAGATAGATACGCAGTATTTT
CATSRVGKIDTQYF
>TRBD2|TRBJ2-7|.|TRBV29-1
TGCAGCGTTGTGGAGGGGGCGACCGGGACTAGCGGGAGGATTGACGAGCAGTACTTC
CSVVEGATGTSGRIDEQYF
>.|TRBJ2-7|.|TRBV19
TGTGCCAGTAGTGTTACAGGAGACTACGAGCAGTACTTC
CASSVTGDYEQYF
>.|TRBJ2-3|.|TRBV2
TGTGCCAGCAGTGAATGGGACTTCACAGATACGCAGTATTTT
CASSEWDFTDTQYF
>.|TRBJ1-1|.|TRBV29-1
TGCAGCGTTGAAGACTCTGTGACGGAGAACACTGAAGCTTTCTTT
CSVEDSVTENTEAFF
>.|TRBJ2-7|few|TRBV27
TGTGCCAGCAGCACCTCCTACGAGCAGTACTTC
CASSTSYEQYF
>.|TRBJ2-3|.|TRBV4-2
TGTGCCAGCAGCCCCCTGAGTAGCGGTTTTACAGATACGCAGTATTTT
CASSPLSSGFTDTQYF
>.|TRBJ2-6|.|TRBV10-1
TGCGCCAGCAGTGACGGTGGGTTCCCGTCCCCCTCTGGGGCCAACGTCCTGACTTTC
CASSDGGFPSPSGANVLTF